A single sample gave rise to the 15 T cell receptor beta chains below, sequenced in a study of T cells in Graves' hyperthyroidism and ophthalmopathy. The TCR beta CDR3 regions underwent amplification using RNA transcripts as the source. Researchers ran a first-round RT-PCR on the TCR CDR3 using the HTBI primer set. TCRdb itself ran the multiplex PCR reads through MiXCR, one entry per CDR3 protein. In the table there are around 600,000 distinct CDR3 sequences, 45% of which are singletons. Sequenced input: peripheral blood or thyroid tissue (not recorded which). These receptors were obtained from an adult man with Graves' disease, either hyperthyroidism or ophthalmopathy (not recorded which).

The chain employs TRBV15 and TRBJ1-6; TRBD1 agrees at 7 bases. Germline CDR1 is LNHNV and CDR2 is YYDKDF (reference sequence). Losses at the gene ends were 9 bases for V and 10 bases for J; bases not matched to a gene: 9. There are 13 residues in the CDR3. This CDR3 is CATEEGADSPLHF. The CDR3 DNA follows: TGTGCCACGGAGGAGGGGGCTGACTCACCCCTCCACTTT.

The V call is TRBV4-1, the J call TRBJ2-7; TRBD2 matches at 10 bases. V was pared by 1 base and J by 0 bases, with 3 bases of the junction left unmatched. The CDR3 extends over 16 amino acids. CDR1 and CDR2 (germline): MGHRA, YSYEKL. The DNA for the CDR3 is TGCGCCAGCAGCCAAGGGGGACTAGCGAGCTCCTACGAGCAGTACTTC. Translation gives CASSQGGLASSYEQYF.

This clonotype occurred a few times. The chain couples TRBV7-9 to TRBJ2-7; maybe TRBD1 (5 bases). The CDR3 extends over 14 amino acids. V was cut by 8 bases and J by 1 base, with 15 bases left in between. Germline-derived CDR1 and CDR2 are SEHNR and FQNEAQ (reference sequence). CDR3 amino acids: CASAGTGFSYEQYF. The CDR3 nucleotides are TGTGCCAGCGCCGGTACAGGTTTTTCCTACGAGCAGTACTTC.

Worth noting for this clonotype: A much larger clone differs by one base, so this may be a read error. This chain links TRBV27 with TRBJ2-7, with D unresolved. Germline CDR1 reads MNHEY; CDR2 reads SMNVEV (reference sequence). The CDR3 runs 11 residues. Trimming cost V 5 bases and J 7 bases, with 9 bases left between them. CDR3 loop: CASSSPQEQYF. CDR3 in DNA: TGTGCCAGCAGTAGTCCACAAGAGCAGTACTTC.

The chain carries TRBV14 and TRBJ1-1; D is ambiguous. The germline gives CDR1 SGHDN, CDR2 FVKESK. V was cut by 4 bases and J by 0 bases, with 9 bases left in between. The CDR3 consists of 14 residues. The CDR3 region is CASSPGILNTEAFF. The CDR3 DNA follows: TGTGCCAGCAGCCCAGGCATCTTGAACACTGAAGCTTTCTTT.

This clonotype was seen a single time. This rearrangement joins TRBV7-2 to TRBJ1-6; D remains unclear. The CDR3 sequence is 13 residues long. Germline V gives CDR1 SGHTA, CDR2 FQGNSA. Trimming cost V 5 bases and J 7 bases, with 9 bases left between them. In nucleotides, the CDR3 is TGTGCCAGCAGCCCGGAGCCGAATTCACCCCTCCACTTT. It yields the protein CASSPEPNSPLHF.

This clonotype showed up many times. The chain couples TRBV7-9 to TRBJ1-5; 8 bases are a match to TRBD1. J gave up 2 bases and V 0 bases, and 0 bases lay outside the gene matches. In germline, CDR1 is SEHNR, CDR2 FQNEAQ (reference sequence). The CDR3 is made up of 15 amino acids. The CDR3 sequence: CASSLADRGNQPQHF. CDR3 sequence (DNA): TGTGCCAGCAGCTTAGCGGACAGGGGCAATCAGCCCCAGCATTTT.

This chain links TRBV20-1 with TRBJ2-7; D might be TRBD2 (5 bases). The CDR3 covers 15 residues. Germline CDR1 is DFQATT and CDR2 is SNEGSKA (reference sequence). The V end lost 0 bases, the J end lost 0 bases, and 12 bases lay between the germline ends. The DNA of the CDR3 is TGCAGTGCTAGAGATGGTACGGGGAGCTCCTACGAGCAGTACTTC. It encodes CSARDGTGSSYEQYF.

The chain links TRBV29-1 to TRBJ2-5; 7 nucleotides line up with TRBD2. CDR1 SQVTM and CDR2 ANQGSEA come from the germline V gene. Trimming removed 4 bases from V and 4 bases from J; junction bases left unmatched: 3. The CDR3 loop spans 12 amino acids. The CDR3 nucleotides read TGCAGCGTTGTGGGAGGGATAGAGACCCAGTACTTC. Protein sequence: CSVVGGIETQYF.

The V gene is TRBV2, the J gene TRBJ1-5, with D possibly matching TRBD1 (5 bases). V was cut by 7 bases and J by 2 bases, with 18 bases left in between. In germline, CDR1 is SNHLY, CDR2 FYNNEI. This CDR3 is built from 16 residues. The CDR3 sequence is CASKVGASGGNQPQHF. CDR3 coding DNA: TGTGCCAGCAAGGTCGGGGCGTCGGGCGGCAATCAGCCCCAGCATTTT.

V gene TRBV20-1 combines with J gene TRBJ1-4; possibly TRBD1 for D (6 bases). The V end was cut by 0 bases, the J end by 7 bases, with 12 bases between. Germline loops: CDR1 DFQATT, CDR2 SNEGSKA (reference sequence). The CDR3 has 14 amino acids. CDR3 in amino acids: CSARDRGTLEKLFF. The CDR3, as DNA: TGCAGTGCTAGAGATCGTGGGACACTTGAAAAACTGTTTTTT.

This chain links TRBV10-3 with TRBJ1-4; 12 positions match TRBD1. Germline V gives CDR1 ENHRY, CDR2 SYGVKD. With 10 bases clipped from V and 10 bases from J, the junction kept 7 bases outside the gene matches. The CDR3 consists of 13 residues. The CDR3 DNA reads as TGTGCCAGCAAAGGGACAGGGGGCGGAAAACTGTTTTTT. Protein product: CASKGTGGGKLFF.

To note about this clonotype: Being one base from a much bigger clone, this may be a read error. This chain joins TRBV7-2 and TRBJ1-2, with unresolved D. V lost 5 bases to trimming and J lost 5 bases, with 12 bases between them. This CDR3 has 13 residues. Germline loops: CDR1 SGHTA, CDR2 FQGNSA. The CDR3 region is CASSTAGKYGYTF. In DNA form, the CDR3 reads TGTGCCAGCAGCACGGCGGGGAAATATGGCTACACCTTC.

The V gene is TRBV29-1, the J gene TRBJ1-3; the D is unclear. Germline CDR1 is SQVTM and CDR2 is ANQGSEA. V shed 4 bases and J shed 7 bases, with 11 bases lying between them. There are 12 residues in the CDR3. The CDR3 reads CSVAGSLNTIYF. DNA for the CDR3: TGCAGCGTTGCTGGCAGCTTGAACACCATATATTTT.

The rearrangement links TRBV2 to TRBJ2-5; TRBD1 matches at 9 bases. The length of the CDR3 is 13 residues. Trimming removed 8 bases from V and 5 bases from J; junction bases left unmatched: 6. Germline lookup yields CDR1 SNHLY and CDR2 FYNNEI. The CDR3 reads CASVDRGQETQYF. The CDR3 coding sequence is TGTGCCAGCGTGGACAGGGGACAGGAGACCCAGTACTTC.